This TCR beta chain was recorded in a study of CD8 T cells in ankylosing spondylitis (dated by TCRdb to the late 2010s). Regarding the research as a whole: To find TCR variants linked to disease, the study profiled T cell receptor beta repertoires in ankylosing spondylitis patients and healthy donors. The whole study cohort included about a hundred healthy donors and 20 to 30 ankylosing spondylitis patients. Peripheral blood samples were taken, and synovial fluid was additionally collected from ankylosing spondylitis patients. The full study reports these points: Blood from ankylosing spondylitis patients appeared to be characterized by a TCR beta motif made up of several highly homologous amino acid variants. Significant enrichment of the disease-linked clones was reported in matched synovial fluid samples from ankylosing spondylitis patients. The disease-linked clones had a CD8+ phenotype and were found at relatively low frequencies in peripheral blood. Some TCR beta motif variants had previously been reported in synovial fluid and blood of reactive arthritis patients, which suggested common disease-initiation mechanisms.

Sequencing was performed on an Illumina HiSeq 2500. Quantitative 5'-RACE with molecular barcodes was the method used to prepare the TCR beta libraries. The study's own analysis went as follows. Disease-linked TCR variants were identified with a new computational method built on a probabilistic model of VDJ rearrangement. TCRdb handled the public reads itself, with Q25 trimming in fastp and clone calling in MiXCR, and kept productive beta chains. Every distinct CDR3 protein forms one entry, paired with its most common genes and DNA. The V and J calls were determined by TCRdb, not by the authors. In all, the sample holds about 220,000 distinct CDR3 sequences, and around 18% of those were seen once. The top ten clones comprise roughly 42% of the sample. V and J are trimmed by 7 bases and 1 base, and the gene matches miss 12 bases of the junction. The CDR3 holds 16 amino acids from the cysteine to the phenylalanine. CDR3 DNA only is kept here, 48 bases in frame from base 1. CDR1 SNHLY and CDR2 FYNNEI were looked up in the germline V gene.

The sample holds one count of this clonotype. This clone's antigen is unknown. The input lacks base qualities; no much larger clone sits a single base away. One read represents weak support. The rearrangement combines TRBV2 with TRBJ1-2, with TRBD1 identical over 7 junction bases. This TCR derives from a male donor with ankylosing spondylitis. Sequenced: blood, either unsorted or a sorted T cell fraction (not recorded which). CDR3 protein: CASTPHPRGNNYGYTF. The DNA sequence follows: TGTGCCAGCACCCCCCACCCCAGGGGGAATAACTATGGCTACACCTTC. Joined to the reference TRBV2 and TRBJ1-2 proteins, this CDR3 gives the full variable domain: EPEVTQTPSHQVTQMGQEVILRCVPISNHLYFYWYRQILGQKVEFLVSFYNNEISEKSEIFDDQFSVERPDGSNFTLKIRSTKLEDSAMYFCASTPHPRGNNYGYTFGSGTRLTVV.